The sequence of this T cell receptor beta chain was determined in a study of shared clonotypes between healthy human individuals. The naive CD8 population came from CD45RO-negative cells selected for CCR7, without terminally differentiated effector memory CD45RA+ cells. Method: immunoSEQ multiplex PCR; TCRdb's copy keeps in-frame clones and lacks some. The sample consists of some 2.1 million clones, roughly 95% of them appearing once. CDR1 SGHRS and CDR2 YFSETQ come from the germline V gene. Trimming took 4 bases from V and 3 from J, leaving 17 bases between them. CDR3 length: 15 amino acids. This rearrangement joins TRBV5-1 to TRBJ2-7; perhaps TRBD1 as D (5 bases). Specimen: naive CD8+ T cells from PBMCs. This receptor was identified in a man between 18 and 35 years old in good health. Some clones in this sample may be carry-over from other donors' samples. This chain's CDR3 is CASSPYATAFYEQYF. For the CDR3, the DNA is TGCGCCAGCAGCCCTTACGCGACAGCATTCTACGAGCAGTACTTC. Full variable domain (remainder filled in from reference TRBV5-1 and TRBJ2-7): KAGVTQTPRYLIKTRGQQVTLSCSPISGHRSVSWYQQTPGQGLQFLFEYFSETQRNKGNFPGRFSGRQFSNSRSEMNVSTLELGDSALYLCASSPYATAFYEQYFGPGTRLTVT.